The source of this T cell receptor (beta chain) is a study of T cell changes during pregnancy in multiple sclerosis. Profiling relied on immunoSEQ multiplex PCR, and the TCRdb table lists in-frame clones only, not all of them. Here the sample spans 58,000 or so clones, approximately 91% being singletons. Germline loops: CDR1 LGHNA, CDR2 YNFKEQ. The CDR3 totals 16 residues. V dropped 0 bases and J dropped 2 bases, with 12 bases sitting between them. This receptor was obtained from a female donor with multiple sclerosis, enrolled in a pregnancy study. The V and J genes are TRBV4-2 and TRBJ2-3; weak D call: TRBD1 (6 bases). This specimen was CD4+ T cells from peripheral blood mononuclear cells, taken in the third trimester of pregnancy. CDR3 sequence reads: CASSQEALGHTDTQYF. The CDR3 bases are TGTGCCAGCAGCCAAGAGGCCCTGGGACACACAGATACGCAGTATTTT.